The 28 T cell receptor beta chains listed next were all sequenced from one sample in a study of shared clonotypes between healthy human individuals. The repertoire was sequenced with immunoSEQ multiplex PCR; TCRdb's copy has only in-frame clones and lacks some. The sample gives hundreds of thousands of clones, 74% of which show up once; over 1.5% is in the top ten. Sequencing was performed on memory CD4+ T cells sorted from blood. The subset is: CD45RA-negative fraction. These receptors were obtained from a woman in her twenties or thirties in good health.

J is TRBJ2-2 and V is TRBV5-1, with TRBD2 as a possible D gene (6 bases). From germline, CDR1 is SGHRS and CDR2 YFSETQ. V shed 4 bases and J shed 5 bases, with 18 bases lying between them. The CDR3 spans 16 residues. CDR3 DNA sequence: TGCGCCAGCAGCAAGGACGCCGCTAGCGAGACCGGGGAGCTGTTTTTT. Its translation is CASSKDAASETGELFF.

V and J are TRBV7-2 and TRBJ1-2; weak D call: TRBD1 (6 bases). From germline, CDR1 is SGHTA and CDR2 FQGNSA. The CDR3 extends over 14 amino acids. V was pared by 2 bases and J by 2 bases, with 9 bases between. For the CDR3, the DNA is TGTGCCAGCAGCTTACAGGGGACAAACTATGGCTACACCTTC. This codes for CASSLQGTNYGYTF.

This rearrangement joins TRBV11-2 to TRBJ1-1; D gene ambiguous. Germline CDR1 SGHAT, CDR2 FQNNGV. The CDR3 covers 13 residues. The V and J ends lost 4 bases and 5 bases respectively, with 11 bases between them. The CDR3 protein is CASSSRESTEAFF. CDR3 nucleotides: TGTGCCAGCAGCTCGCGGGAATCAACTGAAGCTTTCTTT.

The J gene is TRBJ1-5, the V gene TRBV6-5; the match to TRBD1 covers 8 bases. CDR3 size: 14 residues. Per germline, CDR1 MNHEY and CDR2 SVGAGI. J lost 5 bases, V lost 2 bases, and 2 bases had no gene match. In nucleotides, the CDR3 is TGTGCCAGCAGTTACGGACAGGGCCATCAGCCCCAGCATTTT. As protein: CASSYGQGHQPQHF.

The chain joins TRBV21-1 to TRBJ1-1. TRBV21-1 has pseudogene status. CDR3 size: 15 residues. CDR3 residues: CASSKAGKMNTEAFF. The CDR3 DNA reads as TGTGCCAGCAGCAAAGCGGGAAAAATGAACACTGAAGCTTTCTTT.

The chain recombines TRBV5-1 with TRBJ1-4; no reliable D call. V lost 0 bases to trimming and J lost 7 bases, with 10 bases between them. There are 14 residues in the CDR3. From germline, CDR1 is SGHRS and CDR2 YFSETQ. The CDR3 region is CASSLEGRGEKLFF. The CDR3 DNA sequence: TGCGCCAGCAGCTTGGAAGGGAGAGGTGAAAAACTGTTTTTT.

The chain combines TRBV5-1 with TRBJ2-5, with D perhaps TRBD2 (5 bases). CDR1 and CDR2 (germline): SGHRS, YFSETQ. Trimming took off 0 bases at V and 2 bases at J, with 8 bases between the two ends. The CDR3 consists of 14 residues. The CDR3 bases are TGCGCCAGCAGCTTGGAGCGGAAGCAAGAGACCCAGTACTTC. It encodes CASSLERKQETQYF.

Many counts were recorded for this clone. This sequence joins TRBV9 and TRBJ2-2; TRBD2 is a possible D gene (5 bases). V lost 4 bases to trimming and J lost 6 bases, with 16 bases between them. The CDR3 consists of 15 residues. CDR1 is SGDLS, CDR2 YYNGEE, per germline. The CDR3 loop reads CASSYDYHTAGELFF. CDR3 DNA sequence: TGTGCCAGCAGCTACGACTACCATACGGCCGGGGAGCTGTTTTTT.

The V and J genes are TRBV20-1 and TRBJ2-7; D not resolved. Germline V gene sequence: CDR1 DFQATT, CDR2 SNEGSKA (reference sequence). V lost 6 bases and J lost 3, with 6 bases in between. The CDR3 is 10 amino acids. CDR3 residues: CSADNYEQYF. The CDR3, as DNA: TGCAGTGCCGACAACTACGAGCAGTACTTC.

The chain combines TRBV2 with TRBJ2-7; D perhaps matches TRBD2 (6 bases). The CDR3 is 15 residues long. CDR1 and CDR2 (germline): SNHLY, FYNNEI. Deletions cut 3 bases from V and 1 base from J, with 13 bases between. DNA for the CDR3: TGTGCCAGCAGTGAGGAGGGCGGGCATTCCTACGAGCAGTACTTC. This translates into CASSEEGGHSYEQYF.

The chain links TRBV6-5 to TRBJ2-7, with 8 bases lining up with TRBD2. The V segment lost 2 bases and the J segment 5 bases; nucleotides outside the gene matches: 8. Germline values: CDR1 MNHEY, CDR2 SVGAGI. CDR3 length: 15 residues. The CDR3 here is CASSYAGGPPNEQYF. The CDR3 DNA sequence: TGTGCCAGCAGTTACGCGGGGGGCCCCCCCAACGAGCAGTACTTC.

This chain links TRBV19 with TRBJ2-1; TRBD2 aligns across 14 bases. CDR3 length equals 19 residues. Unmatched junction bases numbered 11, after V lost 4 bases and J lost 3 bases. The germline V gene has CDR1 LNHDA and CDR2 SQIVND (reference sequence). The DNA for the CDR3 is TGTGCCAGTAGTACATACGCGGACGGACTAGCGGGAGGCTACAATGAGCAGTTCTTC. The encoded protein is CASSTYADGLAGGYNEQFF. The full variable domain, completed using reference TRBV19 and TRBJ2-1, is DGGITQSPKYLFRKEGQNVTLSCEQNLNHDAMYWYRQDPGQGLRLIYYSQIVNDFQKGDIAEGYSVSREKKESFPLTVTSAQKNPTAFYLCASSTYADGLAGGYNEQFFGPGTRLTVL.

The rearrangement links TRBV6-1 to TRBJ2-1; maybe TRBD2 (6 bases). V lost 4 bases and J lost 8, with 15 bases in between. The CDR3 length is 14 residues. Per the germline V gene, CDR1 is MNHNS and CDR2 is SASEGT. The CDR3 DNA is TGTGCCAGCAGTGCCGGGGACTGGGTAGATGAGCAGTTCTTC. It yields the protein CASSAGDWVDEQFF.

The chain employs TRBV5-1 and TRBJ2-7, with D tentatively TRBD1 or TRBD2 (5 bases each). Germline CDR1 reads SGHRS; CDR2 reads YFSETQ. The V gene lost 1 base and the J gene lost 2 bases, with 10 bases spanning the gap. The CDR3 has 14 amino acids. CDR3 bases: TGCGCCAGCAGCTTGTGGGACCAGACCTACGAGCAGTACTTC. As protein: CASSLWDQTYEQYF.

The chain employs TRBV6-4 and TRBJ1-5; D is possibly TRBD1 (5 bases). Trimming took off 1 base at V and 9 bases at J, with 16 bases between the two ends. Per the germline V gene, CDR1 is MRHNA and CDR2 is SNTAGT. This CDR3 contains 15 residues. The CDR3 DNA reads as TGTGCCAGCAGTGACTTGAGACGGGGACCGGCGCCCCAGCATTTT. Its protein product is CASSDLRRGPAPQHF.

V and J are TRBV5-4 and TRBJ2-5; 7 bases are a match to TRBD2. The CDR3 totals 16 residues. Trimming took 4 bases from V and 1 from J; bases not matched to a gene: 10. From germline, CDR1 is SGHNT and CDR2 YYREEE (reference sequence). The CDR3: CASSLRQAGAQETQYF. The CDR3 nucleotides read TGTGCCAGCAGCCTCCGCCAGGCGGGAGCCCAAGAGACCCAGTACTTC.

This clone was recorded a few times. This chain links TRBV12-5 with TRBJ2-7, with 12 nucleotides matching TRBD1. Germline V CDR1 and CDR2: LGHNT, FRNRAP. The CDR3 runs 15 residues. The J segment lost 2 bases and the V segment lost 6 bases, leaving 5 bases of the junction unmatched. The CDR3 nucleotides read TGTGCTAGTGGCGCTGGGACAGGGGGCACCTACGAGCAGTACTTC. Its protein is CASGAGTGGTYEQYF.

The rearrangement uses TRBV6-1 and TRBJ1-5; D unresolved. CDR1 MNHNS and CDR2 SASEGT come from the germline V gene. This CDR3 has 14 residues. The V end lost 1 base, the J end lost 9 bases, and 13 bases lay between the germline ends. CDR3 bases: TGTGCCAGCAGTGAAGTGAGGGATCTGGGGCCCCAGCATTTT. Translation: CASSEVRDLGPQHF.

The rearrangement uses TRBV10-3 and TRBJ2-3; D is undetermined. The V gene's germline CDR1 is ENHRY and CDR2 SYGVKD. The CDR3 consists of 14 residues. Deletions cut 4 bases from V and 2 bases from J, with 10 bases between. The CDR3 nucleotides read TGTGCCATCAGTGCAAGATCTTACACAGATACGCAGTATTTT. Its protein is CAISARSYTDTQYF.

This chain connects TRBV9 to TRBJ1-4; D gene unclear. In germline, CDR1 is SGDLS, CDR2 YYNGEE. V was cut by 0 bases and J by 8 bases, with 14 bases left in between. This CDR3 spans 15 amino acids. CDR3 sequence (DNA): TGTGCCAGCAGCGTAGATTCTTGGGGAGGGGAAAAACTGTTTTTT. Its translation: CASSVDSWGGEKLFF.

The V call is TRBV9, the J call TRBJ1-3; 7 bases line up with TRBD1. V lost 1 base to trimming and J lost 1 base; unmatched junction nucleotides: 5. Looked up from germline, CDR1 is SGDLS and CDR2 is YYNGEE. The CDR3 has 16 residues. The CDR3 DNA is TGTGCCAGCAGCGTACTACAGGGGTTGTCTGGAAACACCATATATTTT. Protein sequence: CASSVLQGLSGNTIYF.

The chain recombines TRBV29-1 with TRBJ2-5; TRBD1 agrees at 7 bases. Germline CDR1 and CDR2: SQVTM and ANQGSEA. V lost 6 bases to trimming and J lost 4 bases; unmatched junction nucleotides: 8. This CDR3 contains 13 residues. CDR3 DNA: TGCAGCGTGAAGAAGGCAGGGGGAGAGACCCAGTACTTC. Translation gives CSVKKAGGETQYF.

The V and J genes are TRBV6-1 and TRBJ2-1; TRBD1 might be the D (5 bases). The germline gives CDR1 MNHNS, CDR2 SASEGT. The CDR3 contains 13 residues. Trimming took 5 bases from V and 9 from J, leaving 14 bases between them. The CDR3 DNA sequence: TGTGCCAGCAGTACACAGGCTGGGGTTGAGCAGTTCTTC. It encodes CASSTQAGVEQFF.

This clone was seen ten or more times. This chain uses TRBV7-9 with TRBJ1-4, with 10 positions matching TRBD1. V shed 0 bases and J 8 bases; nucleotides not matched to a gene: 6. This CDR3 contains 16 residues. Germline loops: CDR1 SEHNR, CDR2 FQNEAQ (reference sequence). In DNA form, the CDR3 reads TGTGCCAGCAGCTTAGCGATAGGGACAGGGGAAGAAAAACTGTTTTTT. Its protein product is CASSLAIGTGEEKLFF.

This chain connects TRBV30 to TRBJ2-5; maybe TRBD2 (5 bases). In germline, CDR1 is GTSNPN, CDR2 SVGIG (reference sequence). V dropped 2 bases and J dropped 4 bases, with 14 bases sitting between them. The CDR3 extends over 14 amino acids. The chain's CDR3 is CAWSMDSSGETQYF. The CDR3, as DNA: TGTGCCTGGAGTATGGACTCGTCAGGAGAGACCCAGTACTTC.

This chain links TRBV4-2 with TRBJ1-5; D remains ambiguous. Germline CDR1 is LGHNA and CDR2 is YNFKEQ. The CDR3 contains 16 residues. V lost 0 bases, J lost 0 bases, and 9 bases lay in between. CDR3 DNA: TGTGCCAGCAGCCAAGATCAAGCGTATAGCAATCAGCCCCAGCATTTT. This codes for CASSQDQAYSNQPQHF.

The CDR3 sequence is CASSEQPNNEQFF. CDR3 sequence (DNA): TGCGCCAGCAGTGAGCAGCCGAACAATGAGCAGTTCTTC. The chain employs TRBV10-1 and TRBJ2-1; D not certain. This CDR3 is 13 amino acids long. V lost 2 bases and J 5 bases, leaving 7 bases between the germline ends. Germline loops: CDR1 WNHNN, CDR2 SYGVQD (reference sequence).

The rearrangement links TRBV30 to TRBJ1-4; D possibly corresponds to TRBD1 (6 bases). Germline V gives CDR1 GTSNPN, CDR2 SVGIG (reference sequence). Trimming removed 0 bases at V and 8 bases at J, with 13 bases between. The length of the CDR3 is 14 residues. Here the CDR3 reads CAWSVRGMGEKLFF. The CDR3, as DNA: TGTGCCTGGAGTGTAAGGGGGATGGGAGAAAAACTGTTTTTT.